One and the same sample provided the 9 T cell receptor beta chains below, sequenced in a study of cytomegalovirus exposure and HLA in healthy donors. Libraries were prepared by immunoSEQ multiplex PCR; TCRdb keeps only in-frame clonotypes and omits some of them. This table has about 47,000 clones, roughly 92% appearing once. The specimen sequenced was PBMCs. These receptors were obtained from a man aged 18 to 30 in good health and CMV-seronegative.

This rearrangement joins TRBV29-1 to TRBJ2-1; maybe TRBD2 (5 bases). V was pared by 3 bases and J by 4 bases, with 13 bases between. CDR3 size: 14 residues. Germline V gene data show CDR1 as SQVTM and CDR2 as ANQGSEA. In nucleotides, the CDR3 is TGCAGCGTTGATAGGGTACCGGGATACAATGAGCAGTTCTTC. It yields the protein CSVDRVPGYNEQFF.

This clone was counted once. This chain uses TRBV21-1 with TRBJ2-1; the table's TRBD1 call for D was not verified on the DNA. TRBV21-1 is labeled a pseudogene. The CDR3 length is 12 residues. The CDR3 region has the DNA TGTGCCAGCAGCAGGACAGGGATTGAGCAGTTCTTC. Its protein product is CASSRTGIEQFF.

The DNA for the CDR3 is TGTGCCAGCAGCTGGACTAGCGGGAGCGGTGAGCAGTTCTTC. It codes for CASSWTSGSGEQFF. The rearrangement uses TRBV2 and TRBJ2-1, with 13 bases fitting TRBD2. V gave up 6 bases and J gave up 9 bases; unmatched junction bases: 5. The CDR3 extends over 14 amino acids. From germline, CDR1 is SNHLY and CDR2 FYNNEI.

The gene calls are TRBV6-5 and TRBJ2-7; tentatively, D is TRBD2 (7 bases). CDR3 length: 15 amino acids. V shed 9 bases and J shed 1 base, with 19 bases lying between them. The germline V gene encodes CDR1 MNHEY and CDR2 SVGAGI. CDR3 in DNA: TGTGCCAGTTCTGAGGCGGGGGCCTTATCCTACGAGCAGTACTTC. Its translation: CASSEAGALSYEQYF.

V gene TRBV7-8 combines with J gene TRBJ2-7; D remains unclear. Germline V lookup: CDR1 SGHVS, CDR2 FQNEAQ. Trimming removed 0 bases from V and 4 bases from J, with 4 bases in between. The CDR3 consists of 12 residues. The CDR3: CASSLARYEQYF. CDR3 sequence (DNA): TGTGCCAGCAGCTTAGCCCGTTACGAGCAGTACTTC.

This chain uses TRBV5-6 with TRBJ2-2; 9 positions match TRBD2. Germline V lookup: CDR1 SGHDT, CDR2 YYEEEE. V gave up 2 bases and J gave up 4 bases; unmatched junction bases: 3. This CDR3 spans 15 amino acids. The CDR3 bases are TGTGCCAGCAGCTTCCTAGCGGGACCCACCGGGGAGCTGTTTTTT. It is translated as CASSFLAGPTGELFF.

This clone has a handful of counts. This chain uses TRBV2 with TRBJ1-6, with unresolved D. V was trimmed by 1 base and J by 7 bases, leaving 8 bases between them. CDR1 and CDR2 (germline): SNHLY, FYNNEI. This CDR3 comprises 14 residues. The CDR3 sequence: CASSEERINSPLHF. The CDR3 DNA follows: TGTGCCAGCAGTGAAGAGAGAATAAATTCACCCCTCCACTTT.

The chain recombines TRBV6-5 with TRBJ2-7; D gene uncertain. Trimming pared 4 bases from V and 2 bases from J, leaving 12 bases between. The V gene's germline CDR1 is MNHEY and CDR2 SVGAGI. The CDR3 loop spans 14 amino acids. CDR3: CASSLVLEAYEQYF. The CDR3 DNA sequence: TGTGCCAGCAGTTTGGTGTTAGAAGCCTACGAGCAGTACTTC.

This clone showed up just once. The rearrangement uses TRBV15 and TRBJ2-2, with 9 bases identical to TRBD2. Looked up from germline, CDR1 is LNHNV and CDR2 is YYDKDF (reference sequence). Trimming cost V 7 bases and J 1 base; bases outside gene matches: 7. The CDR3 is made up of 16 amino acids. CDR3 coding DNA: TGTGCCACCAAGGGTTTGACTAGCGGGAACACCGGGGAGCTGTTTTTT. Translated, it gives CATKGLTSGNTGELFF.